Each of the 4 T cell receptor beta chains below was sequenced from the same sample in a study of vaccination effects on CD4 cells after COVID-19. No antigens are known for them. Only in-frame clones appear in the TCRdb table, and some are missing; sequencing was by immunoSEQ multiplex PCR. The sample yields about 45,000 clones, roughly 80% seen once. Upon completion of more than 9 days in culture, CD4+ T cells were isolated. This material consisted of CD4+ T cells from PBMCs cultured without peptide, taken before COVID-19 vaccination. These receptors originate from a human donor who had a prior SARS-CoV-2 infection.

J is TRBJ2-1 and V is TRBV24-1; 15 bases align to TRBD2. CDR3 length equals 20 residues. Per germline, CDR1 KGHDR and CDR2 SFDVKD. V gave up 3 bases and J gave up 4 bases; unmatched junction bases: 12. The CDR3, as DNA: TGTGCCACCAGTGATCCGACAGCCGGGACTAGCGGGAGGTATTACAATGAGCAGTTCTTC. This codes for CATSDPTAGTSGRYYNEQFF.

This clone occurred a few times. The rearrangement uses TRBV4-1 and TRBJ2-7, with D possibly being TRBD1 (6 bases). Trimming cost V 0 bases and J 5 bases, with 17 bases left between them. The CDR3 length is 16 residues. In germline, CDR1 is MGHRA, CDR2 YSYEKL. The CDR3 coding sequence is TGCGCCAGCAGCCAAGATGACACAGGGCTTTCCAACGAGCAGTACTTC. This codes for CASSQDDTGLSNEQYF.

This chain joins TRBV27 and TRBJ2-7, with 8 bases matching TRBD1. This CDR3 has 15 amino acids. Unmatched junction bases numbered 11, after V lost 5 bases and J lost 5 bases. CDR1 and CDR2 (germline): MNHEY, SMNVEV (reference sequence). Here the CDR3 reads CASSRLGQGRNEQYF. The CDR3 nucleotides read TGTGCCAGCAGTCGACTAGGACAGGGTCGAAACGAGCAGTACTTC.

The CDR3 region has the DNA TGTGCCAGCAGAAGGGAAGACGAGCAGTACTTC. Amino acids: CASRREDEQYF. The genes are TRBV2 and TRBJ2-7; D remains unclear. The CDR3 extends over 11 amino acids. Trimming took off 6 bases at V and 5 bases at J, with 8 bases between the two ends. Per germline, CDR1 SNHLY and CDR2 FYNNEI.